These 17 T cell receptor beta chains share one sample of origin, sequenced in a study of tissue T cells after allogeneic stem cell transplantation. Some clones are missing from TCRdb's copy, which holds only in-frame ones; the method was immunoSEQ multiplex PCR. In the table there are some 43,000 clones, 92% of which are singletons. The starting material was blood, obtained before transplantation. Receptor source: a woman aged 35-75 years who later had graft-versus-host disease after an allogeneic stem cell transplant.

The DNA for the CDR3 is TGTGCCAGCAGTCCTGGGCAGGTGCAGGGCCTTGGCTACACCTTC. It specifies CASSPGQVQGLGYTF. The chain joins TRBV28 to TRBJ1-2, with D possibly TRBD1 on 5 matching bases. This CDR3 has 15 amino acids. V was cut by 5 bases and J by 7 bases, with 20 bases left in between. Looked up from germline, CDR1 is MDHEN and CDR2 is SYDVKM.

This sequence joins TRBV6-5 and TRBJ1-5, with TRBD1 identical over 8 bases. From germline, CDR1 is MNHEY and CDR2 SVGAGI. Germline trimming cut 6 bases from V and 2 bases from J; bases unmatched to any gene: 6. This CDR3 has 15 residues. CDR3 region: CASSRTGSGNQPQHF. CDR3 coding DNA: TGTGCCAGCAGCCGGACAGGGTCGGGCAATCAGCCCCAGCATTTT.

V usage is TRBV30 and J usage is TRBJ2-3; tentatively, D is TRBD2 (6 bases). Germline V gene lookup returns CDR1 GTSNPN and CDR2 SVGIG (reference sequence). CDR3 length: 13 amino acids. Deletions cut 8 bases from V and 0 bases from J, with 12 bases between. Here the CDR3 DNA reads TGTGCCGAACGGAGGGTTAGCACAGATACGCAGTATTTT. Translating it yields CAERRVSTDTQYF.

This clone was detected only once. The chain links TRBV6-2 or TRBV6-3 to TRBJ2-7, with 9 bases matching TRBD2. The CDR3 totals 15 residues. Trimming at V came to 4 bases and at J to 5 bases, leaving 9 bases not matched to a gene. Per the germline V gene, CDR1 is MNHEY and CDR2 is SVGEGT. For the CDR3, the DNA is TGTGCCAGCAGTTCAATAGCGGGAGTCGCCCACGAGCAGTACTTC. Protein: CASSSIAGVAHEQYF.

This rearrangement joins TRBV11-3 to TRBJ2-3, with 7 bases fitting TRBD2. Germline V lookup: CDR1 SGHNT, CDR2 YENEEA. Trimming removed 6 bases from V and 6 bases from J; junction bases left unmatched: 6. The CDR3 has 13 amino acids. CDR3 DNA sequence: TGTGCCAGCAGAGAGCGGGATGAGGATACGCAGTATTTT. Residues: CASRERDEDTQYF.

V is TRBV5-4 and J is TRBJ2-1; 9 bases fit TRBD1. Germline V lookup: CDR1 SGHNT, CDR2 YYREEE (reference sequence). After removal of 3 bases from V and 10 bases from J, the junction contained 14 bases not matched to a gene. This CDR3 region has 16 residues. CDR3 sequence reads: CASSSPRDRALGEQFF. CDR3 nucleotide sequence: TGTGCCAGCAGCTCACCCCGGGACAGGGCCTTAGGGGAGCAGTTCTTC.

In this sample, this clone turned up a few times. This chain connects TRBV30 to TRBJ2-1, with 8 bases identical to TRBD2. Germline lookup yields CDR1 GTSNPN and CDR2 SVGIG (reference sequence). After removal of 2 bases from V and 4 bases from J, the junction contained 7 bases not matched to a gene. The CDR3 length is 15 residues. CDR3 sequence (DNA): TGTGCCTGGAGTTTCGGGAGGGCCACTTACAATGAGCAGTTCTTC. Encoded protein: CAWSFGRATYNEQFF.

The CDR3: CASSLGPVGSGETQYF. The CDR3 DNA follows: TGTGCCAGCAGCTTAGGGCCAGTCGGGAGCGGAGAGACCCAGTACTTC. The chain couples TRBV7-2 to TRBJ2-5; D perhaps matches TRBD2 (6 bases). V was cut by 1 base and J by 4 bases, with 16 bases left in between. The CDR3 length is 16 residues. The germline V gene has CDR1 SGHTA and CDR2 FQGNSA.

This clone was counted once. The V and J genes are TRBV24-1 and TRBJ2-3; 13 bases match TRBD2. In germline, CDR1 is KGHDR, CDR2 SFDVKD. V was clipped by 10 bases and J by 5 bases; unmatched bases: 8. CDR3 size: 15 residues. The CDR3 loop reads CATPGLAGAKDTQYF. In nucleotides, the CDR3 is TGTGCCACTCCCGGACTAGCGGGAGCAAAAGATACGCAGTATTTT.

V and J are TRBV27 and TRBJ2-5; D gene uncertain. The CDR3 has 16 amino acids. V was cut by 7 bases and J by 5 bases, with 23 bases left in between. Germline CDR1 reads MNHEY; CDR2 reads SMNVEV (reference sequence). The CDR3, as DNA: TGTGCCAGCAAAACCGTCAAGGAACCCCTGATGGAGACCCAGTACTTC. Its protein is CASKTVKEPLMETQYF.

The rearrangement links TRBV5-1 to TRBJ1-1, with D unresolved. Germline V gives CDR1 SGHRS, CDR2 YFSETQ. The CDR3 sequence is 14 residues long. V lost 0 bases, J lost 4 bases, and 10 bases lay in between. CDR3 amino acids: CASSLATAGTEAFF. The CDR3 nucleotides read TGCGCCAGCAGCTTGGCAACGGCAGGCACTGAAGCTTTCTTT.

The chain couples TRBV7-9 to TRBJ1-2, with 7 nucleotides matching TRBD1. The CDR3 has 14 residues. V lost 5 bases, J lost 2 bases, and 5 bases stayed unmatched. CDR1 and CDR2 from the germline V gene are SEHNR and FQNEAQ (reference sequence). As DNA, the CDR3 is TGTGCCAGCAGCCCTAGGGACAGCAACTATGGCTACACCTTC. Its protein product is CASSPRDSNYGYTF. Complete variable domain (other parts from reference TRBV7-9 and TRBJ1-2): DTGVSQNPRHKITKRGQNVTFRCDPISEHNRLYWYRQTLGQGPEFLTYFQNEAQLEKSRLLSDRFSAERPKGSFSTLEIQRTEQGDSAMYLCASSPRDSNYGYTFGSGTRLTVV.

The chain links TRBV25-1 to TRBJ2-3; 7 nucleotides agree with TRBD1. Looked up from germline, CDR1 is MGHDK and CDR2 is SYGVNS. V lost 4 bases to trimming and J lost 4 bases; unmatched junction nucleotides: 17. This CDR3 is built from 18 residues. The CDR3 loop is CASSVFGVTGNRADTQYF. CDR3 coding DNA: TGTGCCAGCAGTGTCTTCGGGGTGACAGGGAATAGGGCAGATACGCAGTATTTT.

The J gene is TRBJ1-2, the V gene TRBV9, with D tentatively TRBD1 (5 bases). Germline V lookup: CDR1 SGDLS, CDR2 YYNGEE. Trimming removed 4 bases from V and 4 bases from J, with 11 bases in between. This CDR3 contains 13 residues. The CDR3 sequence: CASSPETVYGYTF. DNA of the CDR3: TGTGCCAGCAGCCCCGAGACAGTCTATGGCTACACCTTC.

In this sample, this clone turned up once. The V call is TRBV6-5, the J call TRBJ1-6; no definite D call. V lost 8 bases, J lost 7 bases, and 15 bases lay in between. The CDR3 totals 14 residues. CDR1 and CDR2 from the germline V gene are MNHEY and SVGAGI. The CDR3 protein is CASGEGRYNSPLHF. The CDR3, as DNA: TGTGCCAGCGGGGAGGGCAGATACAATTCACCCCTCCACTTT.

The chain recombines TRBV28 with TRBJ1-5; the D gene is possibly TRBD1 (6 bases). The CDR3 is 13 residues long. Germline V gene data show CDR1 as MDHEN and CDR2 as SYDVKM. The ends were cut back, 7 bases at V and 7 bases at J, with 14 bases in the middle. The CDR3 DNA reads as TGTGCCAGCAATTTCGGGGGGCGCCAGCCCCAGCATTTT. This gives the protein CASNFGGRQPQHF.

This rearrangement joins TRBV19 to TRBJ1-3, with D uncertain. Germline V gene lookup returns CDR1 LNHDA and CDR2 SQIVND (reference sequence). V dropped 2 bases and J dropped 1 base, with 6 bases sitting between them. This CDR3 is 14 amino acids long. The CDR3 DNA sequence: TGTGCCAGTAGTATAACCCCGTCTGGAAACACCATATATTTT. It is translated as CASSITPSGNTIYF.